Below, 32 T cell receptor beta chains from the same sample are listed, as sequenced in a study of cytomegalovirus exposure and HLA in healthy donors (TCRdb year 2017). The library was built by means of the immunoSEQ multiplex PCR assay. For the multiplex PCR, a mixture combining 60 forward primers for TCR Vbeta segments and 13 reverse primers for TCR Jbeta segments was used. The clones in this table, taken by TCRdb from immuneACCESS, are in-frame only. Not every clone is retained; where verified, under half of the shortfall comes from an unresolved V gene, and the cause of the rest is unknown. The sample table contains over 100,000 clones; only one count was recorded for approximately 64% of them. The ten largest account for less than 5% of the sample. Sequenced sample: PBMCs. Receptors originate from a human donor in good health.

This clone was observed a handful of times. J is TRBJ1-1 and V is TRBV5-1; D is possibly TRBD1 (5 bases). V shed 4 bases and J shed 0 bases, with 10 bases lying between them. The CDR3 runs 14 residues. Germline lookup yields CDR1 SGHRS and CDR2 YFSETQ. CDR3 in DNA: TGCGCCAGCAGCCCGGGACTTATGAACACTGAAGCTTTCTTT. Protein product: CASSPGLMNTEAFF. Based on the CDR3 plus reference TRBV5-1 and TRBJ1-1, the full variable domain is KAGVTQTPRYLIKTRGQQVTLSCSPISGHRSVSWYQQTPGQGLQFLFEYFSETQRNKGNFPGRFSGRQFSNSRSEMNVSTLELGDSALYLCASSPGLMNTEAFFGQGTRLTVV.

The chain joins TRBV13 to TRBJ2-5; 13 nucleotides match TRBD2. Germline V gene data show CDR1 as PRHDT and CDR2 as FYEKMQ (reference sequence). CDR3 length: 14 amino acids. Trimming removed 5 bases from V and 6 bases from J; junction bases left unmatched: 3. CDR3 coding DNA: TGTGCCAGCAGCAGGACTAGCGGGAGTCAGACCCAGTACTTC. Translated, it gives CASSRTSGSQTQYF.

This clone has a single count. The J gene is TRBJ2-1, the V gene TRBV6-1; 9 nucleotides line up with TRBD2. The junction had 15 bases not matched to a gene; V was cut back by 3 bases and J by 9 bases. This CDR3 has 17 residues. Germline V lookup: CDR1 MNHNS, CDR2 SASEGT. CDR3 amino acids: CASSDRSGGRASSEQFF. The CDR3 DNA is TGTGCCAGCAGTGATCGTTCCGGCGGGAGGGCCAGTAGTGAGCAGTTCTTC.

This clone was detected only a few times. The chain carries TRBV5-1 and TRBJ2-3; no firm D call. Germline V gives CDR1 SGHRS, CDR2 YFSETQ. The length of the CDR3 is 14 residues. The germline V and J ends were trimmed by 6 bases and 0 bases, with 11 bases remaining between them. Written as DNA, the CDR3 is TGCGCCAGCACCAAGCAAACTAGCACAGATACGCAGTATTTT. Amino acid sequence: CASTKQTSTDTQYF.

The CDR3 nucleotides read TGTGCCAGCAGCGTAGGGGACAGGGTCTACGAGCAGTACTTC. It translates to CASSVGDRVYEQYF. The rearrangement joins TRBV9 to TRBJ2-7; 9 bases match TRBD1. Trimming removed 0 bases from V and 3 bases from J; junction bases left unmatched: 1. The length of the CDR3 is 14 residues. Germline V gene data show CDR1 as SGDLS and CDR2 as YYNGEE. The variable domain in full, with the rest retrieved from reference TRBV9 and TRBJ2-7, is DSGVTQTPKHLITATGQRVTLRCSPRSGDLSVYWYQQSLDQGLQFLIQYYNGEERAKGNILERFSAQQFPDLHSELNLSSLELGDSALYFCASSVGDRVYEQYFGPGTRLTVT.

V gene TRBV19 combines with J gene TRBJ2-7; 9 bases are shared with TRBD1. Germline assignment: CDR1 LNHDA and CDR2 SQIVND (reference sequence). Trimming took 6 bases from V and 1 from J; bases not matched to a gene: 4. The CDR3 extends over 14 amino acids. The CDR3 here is CASSPGTGSYEQYF. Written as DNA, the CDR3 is TGTGCCAGTAGCCCCGGGACAGGGTCCTACGAGCAGTACTTC.

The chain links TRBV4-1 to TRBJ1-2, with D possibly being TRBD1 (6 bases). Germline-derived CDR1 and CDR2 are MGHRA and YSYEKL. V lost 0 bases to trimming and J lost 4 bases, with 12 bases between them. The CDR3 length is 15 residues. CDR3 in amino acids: CASSQDHGQIYGYTF. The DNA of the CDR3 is TGCGCCAGCAGCCAAGATCATGGACAGATCTATGGCTACACCTTC.

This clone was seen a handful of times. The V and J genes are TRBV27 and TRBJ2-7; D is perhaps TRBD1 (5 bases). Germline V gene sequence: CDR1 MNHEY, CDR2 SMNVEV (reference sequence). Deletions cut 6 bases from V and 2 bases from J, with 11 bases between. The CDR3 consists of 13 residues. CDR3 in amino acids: CASSLTDTYEQYF. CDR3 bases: TGTGCCAGCAGCCTGACAGACACCTACGAGCAGTACTTC.

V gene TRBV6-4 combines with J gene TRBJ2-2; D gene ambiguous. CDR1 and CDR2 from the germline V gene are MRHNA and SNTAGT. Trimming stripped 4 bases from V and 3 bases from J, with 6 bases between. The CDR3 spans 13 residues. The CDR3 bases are TGTGCCAGCAGTGGTGGCTACACCGGGGAGCTGTTTTTT. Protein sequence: CASSGGYTGELFF.

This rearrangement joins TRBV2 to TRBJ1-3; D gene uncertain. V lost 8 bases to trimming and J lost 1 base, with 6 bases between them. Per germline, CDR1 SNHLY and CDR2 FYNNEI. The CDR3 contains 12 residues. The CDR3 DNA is TGTGCCAGCCGGGTTTCTGGAAACACCATATATTTT. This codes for CASRVSGNTIYF.

The DNA of the CDR3 is TGCGCCAGCAGCCTCCGCTCGTACAGGGAAGGGAGCACTGAAGCTTTCTTT. Residues: CASSLRSYREGSTEAFF. The rearrangement links TRBV4-1 to TRBJ1-1; weak D call: TRBD1 (6 bases). The CDR3 has 17 residues. Germline CDR1 reads MGHRA; CDR2 reads YSYEKL. V shed 4 bases and J shed 4 bases, with 22 bases lying between them.

CDR3 amino acids: CASSLRTGLGQETQYF. Here the CDR3 DNA reads TGTGCCAGCAGCTTAAGGACAGGGTTGGGACAAGAGACCCAGTACTTC. The chain couples TRBV7-7 to TRBJ2-5, with 8 bases lining up with TRBD1. CDR1 and CDR2 from the germline V gene are SSHAT and FNYEAQ (reference sequence). This CDR3 is 16 amino acids long. J lost 2 bases, V lost 2 bases, and 7 bases had no gene match.

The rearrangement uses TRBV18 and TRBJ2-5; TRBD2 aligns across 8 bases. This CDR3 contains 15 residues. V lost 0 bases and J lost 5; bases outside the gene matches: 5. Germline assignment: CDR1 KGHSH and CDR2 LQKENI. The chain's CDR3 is CASSPPGRAVETQYF. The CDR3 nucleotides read TGTGCCAGCTCACCACCCGGGAGGGCCGTTGAGACCCAGTACTTC.

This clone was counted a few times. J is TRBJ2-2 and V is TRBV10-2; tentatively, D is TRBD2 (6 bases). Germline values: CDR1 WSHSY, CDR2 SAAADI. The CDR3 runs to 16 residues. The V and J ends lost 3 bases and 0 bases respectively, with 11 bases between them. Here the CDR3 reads CASSDFSGANTGELFF. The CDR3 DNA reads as TGCGCCAGCAGTGATTTTAGCGGCGCGAACACCGGGGAGCTGTTTTTT.

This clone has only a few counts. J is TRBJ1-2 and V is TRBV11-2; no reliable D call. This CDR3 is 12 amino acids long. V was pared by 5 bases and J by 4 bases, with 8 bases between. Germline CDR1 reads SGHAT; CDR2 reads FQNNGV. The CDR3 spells CASSHTSYGYTF. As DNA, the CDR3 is TGTGCCAGCAGCCATACCAGCTATGGCTACACCTTC.

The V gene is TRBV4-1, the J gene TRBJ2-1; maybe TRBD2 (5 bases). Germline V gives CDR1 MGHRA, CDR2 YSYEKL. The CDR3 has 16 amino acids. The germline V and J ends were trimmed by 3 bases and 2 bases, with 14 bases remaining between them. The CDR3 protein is CASSHHSGSPYNEQFF. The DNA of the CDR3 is TGCGCCAGCAGCCACCACAGCGGTTCCCCCTACAATGAGCAGTTCTTC.

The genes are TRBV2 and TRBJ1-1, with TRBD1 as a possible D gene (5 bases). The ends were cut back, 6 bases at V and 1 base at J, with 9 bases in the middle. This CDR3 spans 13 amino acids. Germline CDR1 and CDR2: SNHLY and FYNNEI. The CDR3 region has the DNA TGTGCCAGCAGGTACGACAGGAACACTGAAGCTTTCTTT. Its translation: CASRYDRNTEAFF.

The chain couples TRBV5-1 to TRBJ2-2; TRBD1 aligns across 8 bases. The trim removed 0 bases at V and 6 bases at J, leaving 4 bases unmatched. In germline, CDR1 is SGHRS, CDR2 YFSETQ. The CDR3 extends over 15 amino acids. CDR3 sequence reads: CASSLGQGTAGELFF. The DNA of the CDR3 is TGCGCCAGCAGCTTGGGACAGGGGACGGCCGGGGAGCTGTTTTTT.

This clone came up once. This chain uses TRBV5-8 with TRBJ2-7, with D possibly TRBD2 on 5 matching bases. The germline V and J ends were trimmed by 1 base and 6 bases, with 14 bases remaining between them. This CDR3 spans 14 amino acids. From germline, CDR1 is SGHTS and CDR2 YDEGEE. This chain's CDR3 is CASSLWLAIGEQYF. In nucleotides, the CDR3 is TGTGCCAGCAGCTTGTGGCTAGCAATCGGCGAGCAGTACTTC.

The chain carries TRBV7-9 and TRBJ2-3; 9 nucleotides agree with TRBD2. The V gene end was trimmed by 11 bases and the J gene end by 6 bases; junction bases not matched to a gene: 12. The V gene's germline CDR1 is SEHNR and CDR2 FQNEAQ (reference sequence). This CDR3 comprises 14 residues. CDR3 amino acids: CASGSSGRTDTQYF. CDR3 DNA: TGTGCCTCTGGGAGTAGCGGGAGAACCGATACGCAGTATTTT.

CDR3 residues: CASIQAGGPRGGELFF. In nucleotides, the CDR3 is TGTGCCAGCATCCAAGCGGGAGGGCCTAGGGGCGGGGAGCTGTTTTTT. The chain carries TRBV6-6 and TRBJ2-2; TRBD2 matches at 10 bases. This CDR3 is built from 16 residues. Germline trimming cut 7 bases from V and 7 bases from J; bases unmatched to any gene: 12. Germline values: CDR1 MNHNY, CDR2 SVGAGI (reference sequence).

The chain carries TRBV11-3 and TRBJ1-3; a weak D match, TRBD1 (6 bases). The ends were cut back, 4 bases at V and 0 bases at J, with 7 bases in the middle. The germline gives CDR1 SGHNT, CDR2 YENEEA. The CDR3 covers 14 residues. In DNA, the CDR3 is TGTGCCAGCAGCTCAGGGGACTCTGGAAACACCATATATTTT. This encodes CASSSGDSGNTIYF.

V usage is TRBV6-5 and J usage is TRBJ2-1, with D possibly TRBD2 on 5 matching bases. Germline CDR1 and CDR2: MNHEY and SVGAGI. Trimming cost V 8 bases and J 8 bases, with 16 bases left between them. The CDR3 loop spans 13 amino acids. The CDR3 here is CASGPDGGYEQFF. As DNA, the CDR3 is TGTGCCAGCGGCCCGGACGGCGGGTATGAGCAGTTCTTC.

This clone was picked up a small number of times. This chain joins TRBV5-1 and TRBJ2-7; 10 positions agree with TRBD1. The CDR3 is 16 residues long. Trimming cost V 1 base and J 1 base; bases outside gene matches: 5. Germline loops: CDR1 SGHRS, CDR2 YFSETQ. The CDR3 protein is CASSLRPGQGSYEQYF. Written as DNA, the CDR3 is TGCGCCAGCAGCTTGCGTCCGGGACAGGGGTCCTACGAGCAGTACTTC.

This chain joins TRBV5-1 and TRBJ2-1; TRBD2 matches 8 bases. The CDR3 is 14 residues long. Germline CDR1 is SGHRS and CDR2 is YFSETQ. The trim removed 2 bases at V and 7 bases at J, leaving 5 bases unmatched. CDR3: CASSFVSGGNEQFF. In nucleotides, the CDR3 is TGCGCCAGCAGCTTTGTCAGCGGGGGTAATGAGCAGTTCTTC.

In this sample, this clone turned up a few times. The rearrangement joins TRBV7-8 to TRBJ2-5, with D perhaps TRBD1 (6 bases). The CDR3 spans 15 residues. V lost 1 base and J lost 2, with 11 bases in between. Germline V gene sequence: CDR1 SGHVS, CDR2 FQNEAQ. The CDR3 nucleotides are TGTGCCAGCAGCTTAGAAAACAGGGAGCAAGAGACCCAGTACTTC. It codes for CASSLENREQETQYF.

CDR3: CASSVGASGHTDTQYF. The CDR3 DNA sequence: TGTGCCAGCAGTGTTGGGGCTAGCGGGCACACAGATACGCAGTATTTT. V and J are TRBV2 and TRBJ2-3; 8 nucleotides line up with TRBD2. The V gene end was trimmed by 4 bases and the J gene end by 2 bases; junction bases not matched to a gene: 8. CDR3 length: 16 residues. In germline, CDR1 is SNHLY, CDR2 FYNNEI. The variable domain in full, completed from reference TRBV2 and TRBJ2-3, reads EPEVTQTPSHQVTQMGQEVILRCVPISNHLYFYWYRQILGQKVEFLVSFYNNEISEKSEIFDDQFSVERPDGSNFTLKIRSTKLEDSAMYFCASSVGASGHTDTQYFGPGTRLTVL.

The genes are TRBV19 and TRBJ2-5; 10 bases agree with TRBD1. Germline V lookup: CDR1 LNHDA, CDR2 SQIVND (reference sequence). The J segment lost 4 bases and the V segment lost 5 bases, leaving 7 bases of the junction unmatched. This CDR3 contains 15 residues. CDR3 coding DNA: TGTGCCAGTAGTTCCGGGACAGGGGTGACAGAGACCCAGTACTTC. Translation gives CASSSGTGVTETQYF.

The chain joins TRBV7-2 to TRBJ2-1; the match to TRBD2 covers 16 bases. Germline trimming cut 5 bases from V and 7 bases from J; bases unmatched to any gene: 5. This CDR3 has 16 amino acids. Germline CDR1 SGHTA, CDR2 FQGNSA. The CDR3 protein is CASSPPGLAGGNEQFF. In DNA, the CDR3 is TGTGCCAGCAGCCCACCGGGACTAGCGGGAGGGAATGAGCAGTTCTTC.

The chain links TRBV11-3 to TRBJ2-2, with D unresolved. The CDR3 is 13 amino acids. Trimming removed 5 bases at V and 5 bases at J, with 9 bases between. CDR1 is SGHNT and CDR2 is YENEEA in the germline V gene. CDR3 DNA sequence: TGTGCCAGCAGCACGGCGGAGACCGGGGAGCTGTTTTTT. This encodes CASSTAETGELFF.

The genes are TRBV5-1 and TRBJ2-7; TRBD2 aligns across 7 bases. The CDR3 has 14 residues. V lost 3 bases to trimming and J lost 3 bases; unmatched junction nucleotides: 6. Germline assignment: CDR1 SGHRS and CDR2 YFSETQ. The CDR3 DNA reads TGCGCCAGCAGCTATCGGGAGGACTACTACGAGCAGTACTTC. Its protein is CASSYREDYYEQYF.

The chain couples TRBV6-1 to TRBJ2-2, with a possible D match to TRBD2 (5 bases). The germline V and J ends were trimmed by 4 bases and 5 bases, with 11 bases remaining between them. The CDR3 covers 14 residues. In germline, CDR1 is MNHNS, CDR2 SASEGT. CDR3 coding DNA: TGTGCCAGCAGTGCGGGTGGGGAGACCGGGGAGCTGTTTTTT. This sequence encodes CASSAGGETGELFF.